These 15 T cell receptor beta chains originate from one sample sequenced in a study of shared clonotypes between healthy human individuals. The data were produced by immunoSEQ multiplex PCR, yet TCRdb's version contains in-frame clones alone and is incomplete. The sample lists more than 80,000 clones, roughly 69% occurring once. Sequenced sample: memory CD8+ T cells sorted from blood. Documented subset: CD45RO+ cells pooled with CCR7-negative TemRA cells. These receptors all stem from a man aged 30 to 45 in good health.

On this clone: A much larger clone is a single base away; this may be a read error. The sample holds other DNA sequences that translate to the same CDR3. V is TRBV11-2 and J is TRBJ1-1; no reliable D call. Trimming shortened V by 1 base and J by 3 bases, and 3 bases separated the two germline ends. The CDR3 runs 12 residues. The germline CDR1 and CDR2 sequences are SGHAT and FQNNGV. CDR3 sequence (DNA): TGTGCCAGCAGCTTAGGGGACACTGAAGCTTTCTTT. Protein sequence: CASSLGDTEAFF.

The CDR3 nucleotides read TGTGCCAGCAGTTATCGGGGTTACTCCTACGAGCAGTACTTC. This gives the protein CASSYRGYSYEQYF. The chain carries TRBV28 and TRBJ2-7; TRBD2 might be the D (5 bases). The germline CDR1 and CDR2 sequences are MDHEN and SYDVKM. The CDR3 spans 14 residues. V dropped 4 bases and J dropped 0 bases, with 10 bases sitting between them.

The table lists this clone with a count of one. The chain uses TRBV11-1 and TRBJ1-2; no clear D gene. Trimming took 2 bases from V and 8 from J, leaving 9 bases between them. The CDR3 spans 12 residues. Germline V gene data show CDR1 as SGHAT and CDR2 as FQDESV (reference sequence). CDR3 amino acids: CASSLSEGGYTF. For the CDR3, the DNA is TGTGCCAGCAGCTTAAGTGAGGGAGGCTACACCTTC.

The sample holds a few counts of this clone. V is TRBV29-1 and J is TRBJ2-5; the D gene is possibly TRBD1 (5 bases). The CDR3 has 12 residues. The V and J ends lost 5 bases and 9 bases respectively, with 16 bases between them. Germline V gives CDR1 SQVTM, CDR2 ANQGSEA. CDR3 sequence (DNA): TGCAGCGTTCTTGGGTCGCAAGGGGCCCAGTACTTC. It translates to CSVLGSQGAQYF.

This clone has a single count. The J gene is TRBJ1-4, the V gene TRBV4-1; D remains ambiguous. This CDR3 comprises 16 residues. Trimming removed 5 bases at V and 5 bases at J, with 18 bases between. The germline CDR1 and CDR2 sequences are MGHRA and YSYEKL. In DNA, the CDR3 is TGCGCCAGCAGCTCACCGCCCAAGTCGGCAAATGAAAAACTGTTTTTT. Protein product: CASSSPPKSANEKLFF.

Remarks on this clone: A much more abundant neighbour one base away suggests this may be a read error. The rearrangement links TRBV5-4 to TRBJ2-7; 11 bases fit TRBD1. The CDR3 runs 14 residues. The germline V gene encodes CDR1 SGHNT and CDR2 YYREEE (reference sequence). The ends lost 5 bases at V and 3 bases at J; junction bases unmatched: 4. The CDR3 DNA is TGTGCCAGCAGTACCGGGACAGGGGGCTACGAGCAGTACTTC. Translation: CASSTGTGGYEQYF.

The rearrangement links TRBV7-2 to TRBJ2-5; D is unclear. V was shortened by 3 bases and J by 3 bases, with 11 bases between the two germline ends. The CDR3 runs to 14 residues. Germline lookup yields CDR1 SGHTA and CDR2 FQGNSA. The CDR3 spells CASSFKGFEETQYF. The CDR3 nucleotides are TGTGCCAGCAGCTTTAAGGGTTTTGAAGAGACCCAGTACTTC.

V usage is TRBV14 and J usage is TRBJ2-1; tentatively, D is TRBD2 (5 bases). In germline, CDR1 is SGHDN, CDR2 FVKESK. The V and J ends lost 7 bases and 9 bases respectively, with 22 bases between them. The CDR3 extends over 15 amino acids. The CDR3 protein is CASNPSGLGSSEQFF. In nucleotides, the CDR3 is TGTGCCAGCAATCCCTCCGGACTTGGGTCTTCTGAGCAGTTCTTC.

This chain connects TRBV6-6 to TRBJ1-2, with D unresolved. In germline, CDR1 is MNHNY, CDR2 SVGAGI (reference sequence). Deletions cut 0 bases from V and 5 bases from J, with 16 bases between. The CDR3 length is 16 residues. CDR3 coding DNA: TGTGCCAGCAGTTACTCGGATTCTTTTGGAGCTTATGGCTACACCTTC. Residues: CASSYSDSFGAYGYTF.

V usage is TRBV18 and J usage is TRBJ2-1; TRBD1 might be the D (5 bases). Germline CDR1 is KGHSH and CDR2 is LQKENI. The CDR3 is 13 residues long. Deletions cut 3 bases from V and 9 bases from J, with 12 bases between. The CDR3 nucleotides read TGTGCCAGCTCACCGGCAGGGTTCGGTGAGCAGTTCTTC. The encoded protein is CASSPAGFGEQFF.

The genes are TRBV6-5 and TRBJ2-3, with no clear D. Deletions cut 6 bases from V and 1 base from J, with 11 bases between. Germline V gene data show CDR1 as MNHEY and CDR2 as SVGAGI. The CDR3 spans 14 residues. CDR3 sequence (DNA): TGTGCCAGCAGGAGTTCCTGGGGCACAGATACGCAGTATTTT. It yields the protein CASRSSWGTDTQYF.

The chain couples TRBV28 to TRBJ2-1; 7 bases map to TRBD2. In germline, CDR1 is MDHEN, CDR2 SYDVKM. The CDR3 is made up of 16 amino acids. The junction had 6 bases not matched to a gene; V was cut back by 1 base and J by 3 bases. The CDR3 loop reads CASSLLASGIYNEQFF. The CDR3 DNA sequence: TGTGCCAGCAGTTTATTGGCTAGCGGAATCTACAATGAGCAGTTCTTC.

The CDR3: CASSLDQVWALGVRQETQYF. The CDR3 nucleotides read TGCGCCAGCAGCTTGGATCAGGTGTGGGCGCTGGGAGTGAGGCAAGAGACCCAGTACTTC. The chain joins TRBV5-1 to TRBJ2-5; D perhaps matches TRBD2 (5 bases). V lost 0 bases and J lost 2, with 26 bases in between. This CDR3 is 20 amino acids long. CDR1 and CDR2 from the germline V gene are SGHRS and YFSETQ.

The rearrangement links TRBV28 to TRBJ1-2, with TRBD1 identical over 12 bases. CDR1 and CDR2 from the germline V gene are MDHEN and SYDVKM. V was clipped by 5 bases and J by 7 bases; unmatched bases: 11. The CDR3 totals 16 residues. This CDR3 is CASSPRDRGRLGGYTF. The CDR3 DNA reads TGTGCCAGCAGTCCCCGGGACAGGGGGCGCCTCGGTGGCTACACCTTC.

The V gene is TRBV28, the J gene TRBJ1-1, with D possibly matching TRBD1 (5 bases). This CDR3 region has 12 residues. Trimming took 8 bases from V and 6 from J, leaving 13 bases between them. The germline V gene has CDR1 MDHEN and CDR2 SYDVKM. The CDR3 DNA sequence: TGTGCCAGCTCCATTGGGGGTGCTGAAGCTTTCTTT. This sequence encodes CASSIGGAEAFF.